These 9 T cell receptor beta chains originate from one sample sequenced in a study of memory CD4+ T cells and cytomegalovirus serostatus. Clones were read by immunoSEQ multiplex PCR, and TCRdb kept only the in-frame ones, dropping some. The sample has about 50,000 clones, 75% to 85% seen once; the top ten hold approximately 0.7%. Single viable CD3+CD4+CD8-CD45RO+ cells were sorted as the memory CD4+ T cells. Sequenced: memory CD4+ T cells from blood. These receptor sequences come from an adult in good health and CMV-seronegative.

The gene calls are TRBV5-1 and TRBJ2-3; 9 nucleotides agree with TRBD2. Germline loops: CDR1 SGHRS, CDR2 YFSETQ. J gave up 7 bases and V 0 bases, and 6 bases lay outside the gene matches. CDR3 length: 15 residues. The CDR3, as DNA: TGCGCCAGCAGCTTGGAGGGACTAGCCCCTAATACGCAGTATTTT. Translating gives CASSLEGLAPNTQYF.

This rearrangement joins TRBV29-1 to TRBJ1-2; TRBD1 is a possible D gene (6 bases). Trimming stripped 6 bases from V and 3 bases from J, with 8 bases between. CDR3 length: 11 residues. Per the germline V gene, CDR1 is SQVTM and CDR2 is ANQGSEA. CDR3 nucleotides: TGCAGCGTGGGGGGCGACTATGGCTACACCTTC. This codes for CSVGGDYGYTF.

The chain combines TRBV11-1 with TRBJ2-3; 11 bases are shared with TRBD2. Trimming cost V 5 bases and J 2 bases; bases outside gene matches: 3. This CDR3 spans 15 amino acids. Germline-derived CDR1 and CDR2 are SGHAT and FQDESV (reference sequence). The CDR3 nucleotides are TGTGCCAGCAGCCGACTAGCGGGAAACACAGATACGCAGTATTTT. It encodes CASSRLAGNTDTQYF. Complete variable domain (other parts from reference TRBV11-1 and TRBJ2-3): EAEVAQSPRYKITEKSQAVAFWCDPISGHATLYWYRQILGQGPELLVQFQDESVVDDSQLPKDRFSAERLKGVDSTLKIQPAELGDSAMYLCASSRLAGNTDTQYFGPGTRLTVL.

The gene calls are TRBV6-1 and TRBJ2-3; TRBD1 or TRBD2 may be the D gene (5 bases each). Germline V lookup: CDR1 MNHNS, CDR2 SASEGT. V gave up 3 bases and J gave up 1 base, with 5 bases separating them. The CDR3 sequence is 13 residues long. Here the CDR3 reads CASSEGGTDTQYF. CDR3 nucleotide sequence: TGTGCCAGCAGTGAGGGGGGCACAGATACGCAGTATTTT.

This clone was detected once. CDR3 sequence reads: CASSKQPGQGSQQYF. CDR3 DNA: TGTGCCAGCAGTAAACAACCGGGACAGGGTTCACAGCAGTATTTT. The chain uses TRBV6-1 and TRBJ2-3; 9 positions agree with TRBD1. Germline V gene lookup returns CDR1 MNHNS and CDR2 SASEGT. This CDR3 has 15 amino acids. The junction had 14 bases not matched to a gene; V was cut back by 5 bases and J by 11 bases.

This clone was counted only a few times. CDR3 coding DNA: TGCGCCAGCAGTAGAGATACCCAAGGCACTGAAGCTTTCTTT. Translated, it gives CASSRDTQGTEAFF. The chain is built from TRBV10-1 and TRBJ1-1; D not certain. This CDR3 contains 14 residues. Between the trimmed V and J ends, which lost 5 bases and 4 bases, there was a span of 14 bases. Germline CDR1 reads WNHNN; CDR2 reads SYGVQD (reference sequence).

This chain links TRBV7-2 with TRBJ2-7; perhaps TRBD1 as D (6 bases). The CDR3 contains 15 residues. V shed 0 bases and J shed 3 bases, with 12 bases lying between them. The germline V gene encodes CDR1 SGHTA and CDR2 FQGNSA. CDR3 DNA sequence: TGTGCCAGCAGCTTAGCCGCAGGGGCCCTCTACGAGCAGTACTTC. Translated: CASSLAAGALYEQYF.

The chain uses TRBV7-9 and TRBJ2-7; TRBD2 matches at 8 bases. The CDR3 covers 15 residues. V lost 0 bases, J lost 6 bases, and 7 bases stayed unmatched. Germline CDR1 SEHNR, CDR2 FQNEAQ (reference sequence). As DNA, the CDR3 is TGTGCCAGCAGCTTAGCGAGCGGGAGTAGTACCGAGCAGTACTTC. Protein sequence: CASSLASGSSTEQYF.

J is TRBJ2-3 and V is TRBV5-3; D perhaps matches TRBD2 (6 bases). TRBV5-3 is marked as an open reading frame, function uncertain. V was trimmed by 4 bases and J by 5 bases, leaving 17 bases between them. The CDR3 totals 15 residues. The CDR3 bases are TGTGCCAGAAGCCCCTGCTACGGGAGTGTAGATACGCAGTATTTT. It encodes CARSPCYGSVDTQYF.